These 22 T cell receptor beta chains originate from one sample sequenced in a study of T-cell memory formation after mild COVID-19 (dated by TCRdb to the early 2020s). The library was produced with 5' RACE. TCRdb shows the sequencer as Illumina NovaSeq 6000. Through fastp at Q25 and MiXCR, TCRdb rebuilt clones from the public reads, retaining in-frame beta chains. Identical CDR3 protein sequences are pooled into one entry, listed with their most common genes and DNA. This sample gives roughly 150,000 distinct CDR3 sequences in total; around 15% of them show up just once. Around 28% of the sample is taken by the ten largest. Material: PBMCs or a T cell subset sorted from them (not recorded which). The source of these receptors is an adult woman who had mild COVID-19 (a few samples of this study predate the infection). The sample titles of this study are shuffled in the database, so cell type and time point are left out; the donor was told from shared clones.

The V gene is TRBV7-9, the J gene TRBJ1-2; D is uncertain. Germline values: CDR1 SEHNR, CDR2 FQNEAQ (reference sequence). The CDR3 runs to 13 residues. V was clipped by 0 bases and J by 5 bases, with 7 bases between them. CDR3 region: CASSLAAAYGYTF. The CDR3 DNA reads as TGTGCCAGCAGCTTAGCTGCGGCTTATGGCTACACCTTC.

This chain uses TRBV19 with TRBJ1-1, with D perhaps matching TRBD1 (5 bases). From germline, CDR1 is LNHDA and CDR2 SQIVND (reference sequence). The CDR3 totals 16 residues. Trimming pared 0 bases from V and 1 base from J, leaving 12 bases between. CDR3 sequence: CASSIDHGGANTEAFF. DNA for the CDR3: TGTGCCAGTAGTATAGATCATGGTGGGGCGAACACTGAAGCTTTCTTT.

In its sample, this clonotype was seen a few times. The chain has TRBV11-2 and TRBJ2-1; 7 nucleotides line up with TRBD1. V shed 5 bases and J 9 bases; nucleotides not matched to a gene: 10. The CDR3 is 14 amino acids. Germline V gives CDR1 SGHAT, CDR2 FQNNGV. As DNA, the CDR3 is TGTGCCAGCAGCCCCACGGACAGGCCCCTTGAGCAGTTCTTC. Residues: CASSPTDRPLEQFF.

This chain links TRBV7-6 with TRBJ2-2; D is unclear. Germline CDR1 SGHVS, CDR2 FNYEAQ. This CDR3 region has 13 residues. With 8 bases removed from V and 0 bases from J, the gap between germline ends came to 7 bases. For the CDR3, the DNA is TGTGCCAGCCGAGGAACGAACACCGGGGAGCTGTTTTTT. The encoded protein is CASRGTNTGELFF.

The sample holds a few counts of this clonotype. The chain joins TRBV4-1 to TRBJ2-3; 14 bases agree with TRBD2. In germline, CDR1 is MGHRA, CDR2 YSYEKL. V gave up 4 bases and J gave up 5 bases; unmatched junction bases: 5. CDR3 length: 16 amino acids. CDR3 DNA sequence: TGCGCCAGCAGCCCCGCTGGACTAGCGGGGGGAGATACGCAGTATTTT. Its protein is CASSPAGLAGGDTQYF.

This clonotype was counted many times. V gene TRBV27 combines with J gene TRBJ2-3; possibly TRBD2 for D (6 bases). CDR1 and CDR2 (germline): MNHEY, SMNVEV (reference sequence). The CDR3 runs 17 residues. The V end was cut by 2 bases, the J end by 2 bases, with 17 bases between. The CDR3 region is CASSLRWDSGNTDTQYF. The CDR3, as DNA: TGTGCCAGCAGTTTACGCTGGGATAGCGGAAACACAGATACGCAGTATTTT.

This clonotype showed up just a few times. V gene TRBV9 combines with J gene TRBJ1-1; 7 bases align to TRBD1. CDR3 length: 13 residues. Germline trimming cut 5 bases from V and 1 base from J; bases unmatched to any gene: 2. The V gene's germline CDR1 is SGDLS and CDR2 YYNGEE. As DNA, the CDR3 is TGTGCCAGCAGTGCAGGGGGGAACACTGAAGCTTTCTTT. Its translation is CASSAGGNTEAFF.

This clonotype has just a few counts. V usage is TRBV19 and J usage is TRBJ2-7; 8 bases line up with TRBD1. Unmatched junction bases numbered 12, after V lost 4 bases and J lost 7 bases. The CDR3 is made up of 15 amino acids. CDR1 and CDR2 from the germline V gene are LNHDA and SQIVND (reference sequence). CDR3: CASSTLLGQVWEQYF. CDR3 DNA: TGTGCCAGTAGTACCCTTCTGGGACAGGTCTGGGAGCAGTACTTC.

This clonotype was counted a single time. The CDR3 DNA reads as TGCGCCAGCAGCCAGGAGCGGGGGCCTTGGGATGAGCAGTTCTTC. It yields the protein CASSQERGPWDEQFF. The rearrangement links TRBV4-3 to TRBJ2-1, with 8 bases fitting TRBD2. V trimming: 3 bases; J trimming: 8 bases; junction bases outside the gene matches: 9. Germline V gene data show CDR1 as LGHNA and CDR2 as YSLEER. The CDR3 has 15 amino acids.

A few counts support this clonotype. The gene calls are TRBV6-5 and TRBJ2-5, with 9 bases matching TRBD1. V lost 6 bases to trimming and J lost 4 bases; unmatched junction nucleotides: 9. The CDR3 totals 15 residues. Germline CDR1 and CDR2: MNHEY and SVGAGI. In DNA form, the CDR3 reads TGTGCCAGCAGAGTACAGGGGGCGATCCCAGAGACCCAGTACTTC. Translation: CASRVQGAIPETQYF.

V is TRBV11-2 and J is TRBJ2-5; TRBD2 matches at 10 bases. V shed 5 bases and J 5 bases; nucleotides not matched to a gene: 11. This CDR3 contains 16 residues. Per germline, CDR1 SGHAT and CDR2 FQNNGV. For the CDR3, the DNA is TGTGCCAGCAGCCCCCGGACTAGCGGCGGGGAGGAGACCCAGTACTTC. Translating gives CASSPRTSGGEETQYF. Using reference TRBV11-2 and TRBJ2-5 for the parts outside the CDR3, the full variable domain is EAGVAQSPRYKIIEKRQSVAFWCNPISGHATLYWYQQILGQGPKLLIQFQNNGVVDDSQLPKDRFSAERLKGVDSTLKIQPAKLEDSAVYLCASSPRTSGGEETQYFGPGTRLLVL.

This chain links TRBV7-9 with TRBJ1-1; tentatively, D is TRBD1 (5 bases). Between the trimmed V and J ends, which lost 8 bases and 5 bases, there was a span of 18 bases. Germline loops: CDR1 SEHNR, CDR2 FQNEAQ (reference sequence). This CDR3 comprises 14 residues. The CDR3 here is CASHSRQQLTEAFF. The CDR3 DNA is TGTGCCAGCCATTCTCGACAGCAGCTAACTGAAGCTTTCTTT. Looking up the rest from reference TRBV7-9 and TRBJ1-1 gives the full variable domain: DTGVSQNPRHKITKRGQNVTFRCDPISEHNRLYWYRQTLGQGPEFLTYFQNEAQLEKSRLLSDRFSAERPKGSFSTLEIQRTEQGDSAMYLCASHSRQQLTEAFFGQGTRLTVV.

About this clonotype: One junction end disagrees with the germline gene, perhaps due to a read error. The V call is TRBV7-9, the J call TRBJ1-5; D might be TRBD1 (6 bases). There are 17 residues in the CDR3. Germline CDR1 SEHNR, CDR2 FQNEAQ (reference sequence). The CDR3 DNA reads TGTGCCAGCAGCTTAGAGTTCGGGGGGCCCACGTCTCAGCCCAAGCATTTT. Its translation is CASSLEFGGPTSQPKHF.

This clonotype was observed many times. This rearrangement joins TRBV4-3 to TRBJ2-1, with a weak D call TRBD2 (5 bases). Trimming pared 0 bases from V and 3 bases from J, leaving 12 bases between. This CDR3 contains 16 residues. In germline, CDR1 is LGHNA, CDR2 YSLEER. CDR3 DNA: TGCGCCAGCAGCCAAGATCGGGGAGAACTCTACAATGAGCAGTTCTTC. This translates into CASSQDRGELYNEQFF.

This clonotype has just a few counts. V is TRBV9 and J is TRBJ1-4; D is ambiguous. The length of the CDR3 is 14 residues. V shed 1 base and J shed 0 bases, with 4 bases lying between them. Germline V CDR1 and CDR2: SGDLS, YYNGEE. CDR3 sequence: CASSVQPTNEKLFF. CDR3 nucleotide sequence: TGTGCCAGCAGCGTACAGCCAACTAATGAAAAACTGTTTTTT.

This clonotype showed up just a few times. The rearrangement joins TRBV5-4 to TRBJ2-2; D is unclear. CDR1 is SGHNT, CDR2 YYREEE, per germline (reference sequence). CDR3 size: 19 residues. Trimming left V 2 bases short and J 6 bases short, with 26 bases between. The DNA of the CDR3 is TGTGCCAGCAGCTTTACCCTTCTGGAACCTGGATTTATCGCCGGGGAGCTGTTTTTT. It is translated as CASSFTLLEPGFIAGELFF.

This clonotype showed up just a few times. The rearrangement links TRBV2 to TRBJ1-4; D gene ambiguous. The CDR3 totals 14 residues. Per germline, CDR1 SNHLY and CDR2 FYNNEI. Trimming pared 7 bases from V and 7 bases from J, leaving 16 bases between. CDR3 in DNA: TGTGCCAGCAAAGGCAGAGTTAACCTTGAAAAACTGTTTTTT. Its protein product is CASKGRVNLEKLFF.

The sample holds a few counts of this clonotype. CDR3 in amino acids: CASSLVASGNGEQYF. The CDR3 bases are TGTGCCAGCAGCTTGGTGGCTAGCGGGAATGGAGAGCAGTACTTC. The chain links TRBV5-8 to TRBJ2-7; 9 positions agree with TRBD2. CDR1 is SGHTS and CDR2 is YDEGEE in the germline V gene. The V segment lost 0 bases and the J segment 7 bases; nucleotides outside the gene matches: 8. The CDR3 covers 15 residues.

The CDR3: CASSYSGGQETQYF. The CDR3 nucleotides read TGTGCCAGCAGCTACAGCGGGGGGCAAGAGACCCAGTACTTC. The gene calls are TRBV9 and TRBJ2-5, with 9 bases lining up with TRBD2. J was trimmed by 2 bases and V by 4 bases; bases with no gene match: 3. The CDR3 extends over 14 amino acids. Germline CDR1 reads SGDLS; CDR2 reads YYNGEE.

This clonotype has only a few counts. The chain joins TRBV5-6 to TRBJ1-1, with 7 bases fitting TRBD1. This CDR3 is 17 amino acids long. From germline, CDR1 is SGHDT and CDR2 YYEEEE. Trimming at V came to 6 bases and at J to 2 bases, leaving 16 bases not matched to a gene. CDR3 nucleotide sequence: TGTGCCAGCACCACACCAATTAGGGGGCCTGCAAACACTGAAGCTTTCTTT. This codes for CASTTPIRGPANTEAFF.

The CDR3 region has the DNA TGTGCCAGCAGTGACTGGGGGGTGAAAGAAAAACTGTTTTTT. It is translated as CASSDWGVKEKLFF. The rearrangement links TRBV6-1 to TRBJ1-4; D perhaps matches TRBD1 (5 bases). Germline V gives CDR1 MNHNS, CDR2 SASEGT. Between the trimmed V and J ends, which lost 3 bases and 8 bases, there was a span of 13 bases. This CDR3 contains 14 residues.

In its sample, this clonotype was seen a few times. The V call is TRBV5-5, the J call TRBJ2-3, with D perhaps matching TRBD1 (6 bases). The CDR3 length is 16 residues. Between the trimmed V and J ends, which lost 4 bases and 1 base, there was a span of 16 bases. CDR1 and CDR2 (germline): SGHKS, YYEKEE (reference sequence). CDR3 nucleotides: TGTGCCAGCAGCCCCGGCCAGGGACACGGCACAGATACGCAGTATTTT. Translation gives CASSPGQGHGTDTQYF.